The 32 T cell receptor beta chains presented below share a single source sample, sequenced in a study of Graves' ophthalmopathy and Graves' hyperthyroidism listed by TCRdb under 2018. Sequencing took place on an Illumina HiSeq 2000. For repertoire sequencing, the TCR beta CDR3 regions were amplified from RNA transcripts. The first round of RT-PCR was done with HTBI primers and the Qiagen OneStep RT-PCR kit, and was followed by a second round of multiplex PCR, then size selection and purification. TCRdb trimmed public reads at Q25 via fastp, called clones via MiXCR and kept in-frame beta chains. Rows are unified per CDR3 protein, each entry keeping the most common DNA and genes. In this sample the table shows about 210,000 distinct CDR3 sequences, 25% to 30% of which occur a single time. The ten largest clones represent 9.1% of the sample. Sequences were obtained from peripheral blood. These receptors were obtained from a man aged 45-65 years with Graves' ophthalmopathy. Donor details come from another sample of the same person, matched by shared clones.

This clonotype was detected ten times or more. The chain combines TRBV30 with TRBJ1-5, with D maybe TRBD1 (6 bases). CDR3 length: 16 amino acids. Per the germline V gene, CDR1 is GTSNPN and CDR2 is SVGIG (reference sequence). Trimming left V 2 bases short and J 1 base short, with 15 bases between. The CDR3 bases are TGTGCCTGGAGTTACGGGGGGGCCTGGAGCAATCAGCCCCAGCATTTT. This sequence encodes CAWSYGGAWSNQPQHF.

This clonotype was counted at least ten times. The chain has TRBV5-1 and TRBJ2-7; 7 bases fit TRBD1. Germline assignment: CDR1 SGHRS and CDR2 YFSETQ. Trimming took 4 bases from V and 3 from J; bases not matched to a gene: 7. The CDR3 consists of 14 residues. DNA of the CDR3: TGCGCCAGCAGCCTTCAGACAGGGAACTACGAGCAGTACTTC. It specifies CASSLQTGNYEQYF.

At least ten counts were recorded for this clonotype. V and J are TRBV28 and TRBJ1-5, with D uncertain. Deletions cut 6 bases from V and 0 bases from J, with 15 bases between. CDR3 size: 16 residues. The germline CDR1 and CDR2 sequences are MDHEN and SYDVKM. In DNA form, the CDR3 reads TGTGCCAGCAGGCGGTGGGTTGATATTAGCAATCAGCCCCAGCATTTT. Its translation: CASRRWVDISNQPQHF. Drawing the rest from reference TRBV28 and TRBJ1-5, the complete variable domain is DVKVTQSSRYLVKRTGEKVFLECVQDMDHENMFWYRQDPGLGLRLIYFSYDVKMKEKGDIPEGYSVSREKKERFSLILESASTNQTSMYLCASRRWVDISNQPQHFGDGTRLSIL.

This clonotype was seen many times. The CDR3 reads CASSGMEETQYF. The CDR3 DNA reads as TGTGCCAGCAGTGGGATGGAGGAGACCCAGTACTTC. The chain is built from TRBV2 and TRBJ2-5; no clear D gene. The ends were cut back, 4 bases at V and 5 bases at J, with 8 bases in the middle. This CDR3 spans 12 amino acids. CDR1 SNHLY and CDR2 FYNNEI come from the germline V gene. Supplemented by reference TRBV2 and TRBJ2-5, the full variable domain reads EPEVTQTPSHQVTQMGQEVILRCVPISNHLYFYWYRQILGQKVEFLVSFYNNEISEKSEIFDDQFSVERPDGSNFTLKIRSTKLEDSAMYFCASSGMEETQYFGPGTRLLVL.

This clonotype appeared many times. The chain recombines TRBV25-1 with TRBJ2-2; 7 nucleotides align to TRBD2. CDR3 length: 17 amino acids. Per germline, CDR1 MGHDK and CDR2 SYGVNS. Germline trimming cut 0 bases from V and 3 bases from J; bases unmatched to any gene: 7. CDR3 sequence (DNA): TGTGCCAGCAGTGAATATACGGCTAGCGGATACACCGGGGAGCTGTTTTTT. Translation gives CASSEYTASGYTGELFF.

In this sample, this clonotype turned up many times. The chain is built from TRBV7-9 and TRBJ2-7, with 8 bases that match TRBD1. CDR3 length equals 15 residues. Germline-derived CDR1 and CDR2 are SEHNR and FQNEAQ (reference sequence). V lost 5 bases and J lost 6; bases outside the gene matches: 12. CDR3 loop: CASSTDRDRIFEQYF. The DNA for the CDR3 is TGTGCCAGCAGCACTGACCGGGACAGGATCTTCGAGCAGTACTTC.

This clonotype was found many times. The CDR3 bases are TGTGCCAGCAGCCGGGACAGAAAGCGGGAGCAGTACTTC. Translation: CASSRDRKREQYF. The V and J genes are TRBV12-3 or TRBV12-4 and TRBJ2-7; 7 bases agree with TRBD1. The CDR3 consists of 13 residues. Trimming removed 6 bases from V and 7 bases from J; junction bases left unmatched: 9.

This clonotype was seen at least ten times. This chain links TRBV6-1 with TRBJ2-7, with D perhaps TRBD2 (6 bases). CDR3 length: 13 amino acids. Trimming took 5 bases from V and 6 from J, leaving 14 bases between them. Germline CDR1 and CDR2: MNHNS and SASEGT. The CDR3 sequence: CASSTGTGVEQYF. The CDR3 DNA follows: TGTGCCAGCAGTACCGGGACGGGAGTCGAGCAGTACTTC.

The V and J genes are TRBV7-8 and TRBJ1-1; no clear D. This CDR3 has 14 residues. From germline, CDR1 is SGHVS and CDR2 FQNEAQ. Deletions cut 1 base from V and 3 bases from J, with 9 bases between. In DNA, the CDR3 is TGTGCCAGCAGCTTAGGTACCGCCGACACTGAAGCTTTCTTT. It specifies CASSLGTADTEAFF.

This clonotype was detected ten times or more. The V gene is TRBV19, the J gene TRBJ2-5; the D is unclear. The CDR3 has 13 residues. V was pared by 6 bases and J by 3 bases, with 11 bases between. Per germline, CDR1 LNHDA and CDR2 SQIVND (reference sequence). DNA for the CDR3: TGTGCCAGTAGAACTGACACCGAAGAGACCCAGTACTTC. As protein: CASRTDTEETQYF. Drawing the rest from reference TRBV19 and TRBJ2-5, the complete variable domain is DGGITQSPKYLFRKEGQNVTLSCEQNLNHDAMYWYRQDPGQGLRLIYYSQIVNDFQKGDIAEGYSVSREKKESFPLTVTSAQKNPTAFYLCASRTDTEETQYFGPGTRLLVL.

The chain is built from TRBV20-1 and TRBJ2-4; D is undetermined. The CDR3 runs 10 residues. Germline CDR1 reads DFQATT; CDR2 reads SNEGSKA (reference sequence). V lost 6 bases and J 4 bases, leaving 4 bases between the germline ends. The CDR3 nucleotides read TGCAGTGCACAGAAAAACATTCAGTACTTC. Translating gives CSAQKNIQYF.

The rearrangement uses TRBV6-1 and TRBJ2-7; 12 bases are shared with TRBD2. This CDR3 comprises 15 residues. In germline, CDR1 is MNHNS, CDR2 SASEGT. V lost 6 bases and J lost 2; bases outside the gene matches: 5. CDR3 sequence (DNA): TGTGCCAGCAGGGCGACTAGCGGGAGCACCTACGAGCAGTACTTC. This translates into CASRATSGSTYEQYF.

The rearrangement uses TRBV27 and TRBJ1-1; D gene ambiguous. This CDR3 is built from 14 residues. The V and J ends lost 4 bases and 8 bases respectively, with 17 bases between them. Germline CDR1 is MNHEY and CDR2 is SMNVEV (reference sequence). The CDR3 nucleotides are TGTGCCAGCAGTTCCCCCGGACGCGTCGCCGAAGCTTTCTTT. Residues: CASSSPGRVAEAFF.

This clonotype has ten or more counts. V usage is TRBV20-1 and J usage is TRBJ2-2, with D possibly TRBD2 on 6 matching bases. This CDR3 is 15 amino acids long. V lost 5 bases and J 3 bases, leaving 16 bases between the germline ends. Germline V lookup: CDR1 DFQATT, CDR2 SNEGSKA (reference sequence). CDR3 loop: CSAPRGSGYTGELFF. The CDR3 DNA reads TGCAGTGCTCCTCGGGGTAGCGGATACACCGGGGAGCTGTTTTTT.

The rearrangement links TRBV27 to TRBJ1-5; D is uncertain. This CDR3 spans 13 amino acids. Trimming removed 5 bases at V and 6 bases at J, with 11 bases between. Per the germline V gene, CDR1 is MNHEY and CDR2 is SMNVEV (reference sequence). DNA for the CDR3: TGTGCCAGCAGTGGCGGTTACGGTCAGCCCCAGCATTTT. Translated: CASSGGYGQPQHF.

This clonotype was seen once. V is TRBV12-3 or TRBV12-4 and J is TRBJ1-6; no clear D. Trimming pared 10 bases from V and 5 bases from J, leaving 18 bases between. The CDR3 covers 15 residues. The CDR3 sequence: CATRRAIDDNSPLHF. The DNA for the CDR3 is TGTGCCACCAGACGGGCCATTGATGATAATTCACCCCTCCACTTT.

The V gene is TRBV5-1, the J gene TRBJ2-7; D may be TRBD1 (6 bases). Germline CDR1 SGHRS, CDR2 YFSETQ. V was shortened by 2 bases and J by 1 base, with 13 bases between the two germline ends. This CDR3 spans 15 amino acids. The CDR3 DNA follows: TGCGCCAGCAGCTTCAACCATCAGGGGTCCTACGAGCAGTACTTC. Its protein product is CASSFNHQGSYEQYF.

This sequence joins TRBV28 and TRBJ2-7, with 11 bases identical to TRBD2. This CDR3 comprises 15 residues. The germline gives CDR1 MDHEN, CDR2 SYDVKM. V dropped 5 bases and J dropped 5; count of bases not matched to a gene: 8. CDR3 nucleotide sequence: TGTGCCAGCAGTCAGTTACTAGCGGGAGTCCACGAGCAGTACTTC. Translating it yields CASSQLLAGVHEQYF.

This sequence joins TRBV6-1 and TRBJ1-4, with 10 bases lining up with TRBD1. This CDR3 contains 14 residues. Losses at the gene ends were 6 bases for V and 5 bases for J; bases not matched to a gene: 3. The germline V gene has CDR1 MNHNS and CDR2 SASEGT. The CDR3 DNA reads TGTGCCAGCAGGCCGGACAGGGGGAATGAAAAACTGTTTTTT. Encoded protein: CASRPDRGNEKLFF.

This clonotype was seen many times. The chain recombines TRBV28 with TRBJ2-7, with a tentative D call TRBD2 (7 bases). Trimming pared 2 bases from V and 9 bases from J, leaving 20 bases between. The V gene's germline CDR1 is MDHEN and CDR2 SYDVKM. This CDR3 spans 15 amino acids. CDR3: CASSLPAAGAFRQYF. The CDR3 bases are TGTGCCAGCAGTTTACCGGCGGCGGGGGCGTTTCGGCAGTACTTC.

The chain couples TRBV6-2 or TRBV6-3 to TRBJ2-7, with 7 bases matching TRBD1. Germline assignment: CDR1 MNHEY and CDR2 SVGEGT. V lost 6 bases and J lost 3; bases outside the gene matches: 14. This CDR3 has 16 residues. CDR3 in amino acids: CASSSPLGQAGYEQYF. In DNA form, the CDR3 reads TGTGCCAGCAGCTCCCCTCTCGGACAGGCAGGCTACGAGCAGTACTTC.

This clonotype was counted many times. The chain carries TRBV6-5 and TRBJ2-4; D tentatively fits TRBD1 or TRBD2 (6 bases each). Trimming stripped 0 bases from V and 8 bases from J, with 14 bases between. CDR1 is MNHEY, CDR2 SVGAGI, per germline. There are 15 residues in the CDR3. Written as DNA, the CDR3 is TGTGCCAGCAGTTACTCGAGGGGTAGGGGGGACATTCAGTACTTC. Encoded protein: CASSYSRGRGDIQYF.

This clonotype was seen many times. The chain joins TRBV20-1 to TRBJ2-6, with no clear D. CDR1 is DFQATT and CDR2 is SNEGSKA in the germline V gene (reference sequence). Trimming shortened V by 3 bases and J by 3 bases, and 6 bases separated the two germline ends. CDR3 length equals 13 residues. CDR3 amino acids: CSARRYGANVLTF. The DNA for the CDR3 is TGCAGTGCTAGGAGGTATGGGGCCAACGTCCTGACTTTC.

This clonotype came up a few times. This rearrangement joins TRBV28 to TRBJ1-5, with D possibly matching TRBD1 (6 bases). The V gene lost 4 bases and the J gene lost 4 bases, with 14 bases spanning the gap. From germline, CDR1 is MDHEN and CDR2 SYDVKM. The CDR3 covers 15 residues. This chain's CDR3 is CASSSTRDINQPQHF. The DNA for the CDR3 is TGTGCCAGCAGTTCTACCCGGGACATTAATCAGCCCCAGCATTTT.

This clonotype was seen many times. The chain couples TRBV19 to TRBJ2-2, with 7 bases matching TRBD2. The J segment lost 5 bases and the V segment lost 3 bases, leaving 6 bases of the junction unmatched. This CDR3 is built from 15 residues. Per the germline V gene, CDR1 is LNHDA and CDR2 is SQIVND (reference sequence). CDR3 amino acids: CASSIAGVGTGELFF. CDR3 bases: TGTGCCAGTAGTATTGCGGGAGTGGGGACCGGGGAGCTGTTTTTT. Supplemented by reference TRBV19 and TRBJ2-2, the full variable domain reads DGGITQSPKYLFRKEGQNVTLSCEQNLNHDAMYWYRQDPGQGLRLIYYSQIVNDFQKGDIAEGYSVSREKKESFPLTVTSAQKNPTAFYLCASSIAGVGTGELFFGEGSRLTVL.

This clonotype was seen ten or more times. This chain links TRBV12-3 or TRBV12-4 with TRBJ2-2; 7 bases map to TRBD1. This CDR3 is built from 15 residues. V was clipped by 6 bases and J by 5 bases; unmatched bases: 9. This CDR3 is CASSWTQGPTGELFF. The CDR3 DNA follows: TGTGCCAGCAGCTGGACACAGGGGCCGACCGGGGAGCTGTTTTTT.

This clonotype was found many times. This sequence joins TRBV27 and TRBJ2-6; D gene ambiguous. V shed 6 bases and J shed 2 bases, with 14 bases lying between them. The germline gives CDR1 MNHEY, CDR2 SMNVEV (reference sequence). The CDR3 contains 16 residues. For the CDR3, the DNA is TGTGCCAGCAGAAAAAGGGCCGACCCTGGGGCCAACGTCCTGACTTTC. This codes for CASRKRADPGANVLTF.

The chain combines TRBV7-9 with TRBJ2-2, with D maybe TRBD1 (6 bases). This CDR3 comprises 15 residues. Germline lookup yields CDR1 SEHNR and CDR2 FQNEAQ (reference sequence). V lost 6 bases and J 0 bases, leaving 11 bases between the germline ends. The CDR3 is CASRQGPANTGELFF. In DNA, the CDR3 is TGTGCCAGCAGACAGGGCCCCGCGAACACCGGGGAGCTGTTTTTT.

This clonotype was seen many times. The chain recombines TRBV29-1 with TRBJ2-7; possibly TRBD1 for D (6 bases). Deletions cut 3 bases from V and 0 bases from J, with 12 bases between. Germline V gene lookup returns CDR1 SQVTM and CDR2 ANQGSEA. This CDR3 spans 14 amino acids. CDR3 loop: CSVEKQGSSYEQYF. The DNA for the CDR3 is TGCAGCGTTGAGAAACAGGGAAGCTCCTACGAGCAGTACTTC.

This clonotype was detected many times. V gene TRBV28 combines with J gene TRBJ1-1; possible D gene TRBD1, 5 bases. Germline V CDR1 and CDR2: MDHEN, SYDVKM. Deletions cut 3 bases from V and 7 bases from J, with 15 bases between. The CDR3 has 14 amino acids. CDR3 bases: TGTGCCAGCAGTTTGAAGGGCGGGAGGGGTGAAGCTTTCTTT. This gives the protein CASSLKGGRGEAFF.

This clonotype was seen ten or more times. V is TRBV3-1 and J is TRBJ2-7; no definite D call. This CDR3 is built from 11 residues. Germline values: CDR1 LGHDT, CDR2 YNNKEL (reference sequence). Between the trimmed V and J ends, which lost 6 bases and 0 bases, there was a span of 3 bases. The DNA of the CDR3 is TGTGCCAGCAGTCACTCCTACGAGCAGTACTTC. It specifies CASSHSYEQYF.

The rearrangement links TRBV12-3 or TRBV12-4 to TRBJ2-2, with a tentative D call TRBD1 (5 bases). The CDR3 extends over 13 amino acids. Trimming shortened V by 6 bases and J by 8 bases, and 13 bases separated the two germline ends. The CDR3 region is CASRVSPGGELFF. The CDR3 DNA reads TGTGCCAGCAGGGTATCACCAGGGGGGGAGCTGTTTTTT.